A single sample is the source of the 24 T cell receptor beta chains below, sequenced in a study of vaccination and CD4 T cells after COVID-19. Treatment reported: roughly 10-day PBMC culture with coronavirus spike peptide pools or control peptides (ViraFEST assay). From the unexposed donor, CD4+ T cells were collected ahead of the COVID-19 pandemic (2011-2018). Their recognized antigens are unknown. The assay that was used to sequence DNA from cultured CD4+ T cells was the Oncomine TCR Beta short-read assay. Each CDR3 protein gets one entry after TCRdb re-called the PCR reads with MiXCR. The sample yields approximately 5,400 distinct CDR3 sequences, approximately 62% seen once. The sequenced material came from CD4+ T cells from blood, cultured in vitro. These receptors were taken from a human donor in good health.

In regard to this clonotype: Germline and junction disagree at one end, which may indicate a read error. This chain links TRBV20-1 with TRBJ2-5, with unresolved D. Germline CDR1 DFQATT, CDR2 SNEGSKA (reference sequence). CDR3 length: 11 residues. Written as DNA, the CDR3 is TGCAGTGCGAGAGTTTTGGAGACCCAGTACTTC. Its translation is CSARVLETQYF.

The chain is built from TRBV27 and TRBJ1-2, with unresolved D. V was shortened by 5 bases and J by 0 bases, with 19 bases between the two germline ends. This CDR3 has 17 residues. Per the germline V gene, CDR1 is MNHEY and CDR2 is SMNVEV (reference sequence). CDR3: CASSTFLSKQTNYGYTF. For the CDR3, the DNA is TGTGCCAGCAGTACCTTTCTAAGTAAGCAGACTAACTATGGCTACACCTTC.

The chain links TRBV30 to TRBJ1-6; D remains unclear. Trimming shortened V by 2 bases and J by 5 bases, and 1 base separated the two germline ends. The CDR3 consists of 11 residues. Germline CDR1 is GTSNPN and CDR2 is SVGIG (reference sequence). CDR3 coding DNA: TGTGCCTGGAGTAATAATTCACCCCTCCACTTT. This sequence encodes CAWSNNSPLHF.

The rearrangement links TRBV5-4 to TRBJ2-2; D is unclear. V gave up 2 bases and J gave up 5 bases, with 7 bases separating them. The CDR3 length is 13 residues. In germline, CDR1 is SGHNT, CDR2 YYREEE (reference sequence). CDR3 DNA: TGTGCCAGCAGCTTCGACCTTACCGGGGAGCTGTTTTTT. Translating gives CASSFDLTGELFF.

This sequence joins TRBV12-3 or TRBV12-4 and TRBJ1-6; the D is unclear. The CDR3 has 13 residues. V lost 6 bases, J lost 7 bases, and 10 bases lay in between. The CDR3 protein is CASSRGRNSPLHF. Here the CDR3 DNA reads TGTGCCAGCAGCCGAGGGAGGAATTCACCCCTCCACTTT.

This chain connects TRBV7-2 to TRBJ2-2, with TRBD1 matching 12 bases. The CDR3 is 16 amino acids. Losses at the gene ends were 4 bases for V and 5 bases for J; bases not matched to a gene: 5. Germline V gene lookup returns CDR1 SGHTA and CDR2 FQGNSA. For the CDR3, the DNA is TGTGCCAGCAGCTCCGGGACAGGGGGCTCTACCGGGGAGCTGTTTTTT. This encodes CASSSGTGGSTGELFF.

In regard to this clonotype: One end of the junction does not line up with germline, which may come from a read error. This chain links TRBV6-1 with TRBJ2-1; D is perhaps TRBD1 or TRBD2 (5 bases each). The germline V gene has CDR1 MNHNS and CDR2 SASEGT. CDR3 length: 15 residues. CDR3 amino acids: CASSGSGQGINEQFF. The CDR3 DNA follows: TGCGCCAGCTCGGGGTCGGGGCAGGGAATCAATGAGCAGTTCTTC.

This CDR3 reads CASRISTDTQYF. CDR3 DNA sequence: TGTGCCAGCAGAATTAGCACAGATACGCAGTATTTT. The chain joins TRBV2 to TRBJ2-3; D uncertain. V was trimmed by 6 bases and J by 0 bases, leaving 4 bases between them. Germline CDR1 reads SNHLY; CDR2 reads FYNNEI. The CDR3 has 12 residues.

The sample holds a few counts of this clonotype. The chain recombines TRBV20-1 with TRBJ1-6; the D is unclear. Germline V CDR1 and CDR2: DFQATT, SNEGSKA (reference sequence). The CDR3 runs to 12 residues. V lost 3 bases and J 10 bases, leaving 10 bases between the germline ends. CDR3 amino acids: CSARIKGSPLHF. CDR3 DNA sequence: TGCAGTGCTAGGATAAAAGGGTCACCCCTCCACTTT.

This clonotype was recorded a few times. The chain recombines TRBV24-1 with TRBJ1-2, with D perhaps matching TRBD1 (6 bases). V was shortened by 3 bases and J by 2 bases, with 12 bases between the two germline ends. Germline loops: CDR1 KGHDR, CDR2 SFDVKD. The CDR3 contains 15 residues. The CDR3 loop is CATSDGSQGNYGYTF. In DNA, the CDR3 is TGTGCCACCAGTGATGGTAGTCAGGGGAACTATGGCTACACCTTC.

The chain employs TRBV29-1 and TRBJ1-2; TRBD1 agrees at 7 bases. With 7 bases clipped from V and 7 bases from J, the junction kept 15 bases outside the gene matches. CDR1 and CDR2 from the germline V gene are SQVTM and ANQGSEA. CDR3 size: 14 residues. The CDR3 loop is CSAARQGPISGYTF. The CDR3 bases are TGCAGCGCCGCCCGACAGGGCCCTATTAGTGGCTACACCTTC.

This rearrangement joins TRBV7-9 to TRBJ2-7, with TRBD1 matching over 10 bases. This CDR3 region has 14 residues. The trim removed 5 bases at V and 0 bases at J, leaving 1 base unmatched. In germline, CDR1 is SEHNR, CDR2 FQNEAQ (reference sequence). The DNA for the CDR3 is TGTGCCAGCAGCCGGACAGGGGGCTCCTACGAGCAGTACTTC. This translates into CASSRTGGSYEQYF.

CDR3 sequence: CSAKRQGDYGYTF. The DNA for the CDR3 is TGCAGTGCCAAAAGACAGGGGGACTATGGCTACACCTTC. The genes are TRBV20-1 and TRBJ1-2, with 9 bases identical to TRBD1. V was pared by 6 bases and J by 3 bases, with 5 bases of the junction left unmatched. The germline CDR1 and CDR2 sequences are DFQATT and SNEGSKA (reference sequence). The CDR3 is made up of 13 amino acids.

The rearrangement links TRBV7-9 to TRBJ1-4, with D hard to call. With 5 bases removed from V and 4 bases from J, the gap between germline ends came to 8 bases. Germline V lookup: CDR1 SEHNR, CDR2 FQNEAQ (reference sequence). The CDR3 length is 13 residues. The CDR3 protein is CASSPGSNEKLFF. The CDR3 DNA reads TGTGCCAGCAGCCCCGGGAGTAATGAAAAACTGTTTTTT.

J is TRBJ2-5 and V is TRBV11-3; D uncertain. V was clipped by 6 bases and J by 0 bases, with 11 bases between them. The germline gives CDR1 SGHNT, CDR2 YENEEA. This CDR3 contains 14 residues. As DNA, the CDR3 is TGTGCCAGCAGGGGCCTCCTGTACCAAGAGACCCAGTACTTC. This codes for CASRGLLYQETQYF. Looking up the rest from reference TRBV11-3 and TRBJ2-5 gives the full variable domain: EAGVVQSPRYKIIEKKQPVAFWCNPISGHNTLYWYLQNLGQGPELLIRYENEEAVDDSQLPKDRFSAERLKGVDSTLKIQPAELGDSAVYLCASRGLLYQETQYFGPGTRLLVL.

The rearrangement joins TRBV18 to TRBJ2-6, with TRBD2 matching 7 bases. The CDR3 covers 17 residues. The germline gives CDR1 KGHSH, CDR2 LQKENI. The J segment lost 4 bases and the V segment lost 3 bases, leaving 9 bases of the junction unmatched. The CDR3 is CASSPDLSGGGANVLTF. The CDR3 DNA sequence: TGTGCCAGCTCACCGGATTTATCGGGAGGAGGGGCCAACGTCCTGACTTTC.

This clonotype was observed a single time. This chain joins TRBV7-2 and TRBJ2-1; possibly TRBD1 for D (6 bases). Per germline, CDR1 SGHTA and CDR2 FQGNSA. V was pared by 3 bases and J by 5 bases, with 17 bases between. The CDR3 has 16 amino acids. The CDR3 spells CASSFSGSRQDNEQFF. CDR3 nucleotides: TGTGCCAGCAGCTTCTCTGGCTCCCGACAGGACAATGAGCAGTTCTTC.

This chain joins TRBV15 and TRBJ1-2, with 10 nucleotides matching TRBD1. Germline lookup yields CDR1 LNHNV and CDR2 YYDKDF (reference sequence). The CDR3 length is 15 residues. V trimming: 3 bases; J trimming: 3 bases; junction bases outside the gene matches: 4. The CDR3 protein is CATSSRDRGDYGYTF. CDR3 in DNA: TGTGCCACCAGCAGCCGGGACAGGGGTGACTATGGCTACACCTTC.

The V call is TRBV24-1, the J call TRBJ2-3; D could derive from TRBD1 or TRBD2 (5 bases each). The CDR3 covers 16 residues. CDR1 KGHDR and CDR2 SFDVKD come from the germline V gene. Trimming removed 4 bases from V and 2 bases from J, with 15 bases in between. The CDR3 loop reads CATSERGPTFTDTQYF. CDR3 DNA sequence: TGTGCCACCAGTGAGAGGGGACCAACCTTCACAGATACGCAGTATTTT.

V is TRBV5-1 and J is TRBJ2-7, with a tentative D call TRBD1 (5 bases). The CDR3 is 14 residues long. V was pared by 0 bases and J by 5 bases, with 12 bases between. Germline V lookup: CDR1 SGHRS, CDR2 YFSETQ. CDR3 nucleotide sequence: TGCGCCAGCAGCTTGGGCGCAGGGCGCGACGAGCAGTACTTC. Translation gives CASSLGAGRDEQYF.

V usage is TRBV20-1 and J usage is TRBJ1-1; D uncertain. The CDR3 consists of 14 residues. V lost 6 bases and J lost 1, with 15 bases in between. Germline loops: CDR1 DFQATT, CDR2 SNEGSKA (reference sequence). CDR3: CSAPWIWENTEAFF. CDR3 nucleotides: TGCAGTGCCCCATGGATATGGGAGAACACTGAAGCTTTCTTT.

This CDR3 reads CSVVIATRDGYTF. The CDR3 coding sequence is TGCAGTGTCGTGATTGCCACCAGGGATGGCTACACCTTC. The J gene is TRBJ1-2, the V gene TRBV20-1; tentative D call: TRBD1 (5 bases). Per the germline V gene, CDR1 is DFQATT and CDR2 is SNEGSKA (reference sequence). The CDR3 has 13 amino acids. Trimming took 7 bases from V and 6 from J, leaving 18 bases between them.

The J gene is TRBJ2-4, the V gene TRBV7-2; 11 nucleotides agree with TRBD2. CDR3 length: 14 residues. Germline V gene sequence: CDR1 SGHTA, CDR2 FQGNSA. The ends lost 5 bases at V and 7 bases at J; junction bases unmatched: 4. In DNA form, the CDR3 reads TGTGCCAGCAGCGCTCTAGCGGGAGGCAACATTCAGTACTTC. As protein: CASSALAGGNIQYF.

This rearrangement joins TRBV7-2 to TRBJ1-1, with 7 bases that match TRBD1. Trimming took 8 bases from V and 0 from J; bases not matched to a gene: 15. The CDR3 covers 17 residues. Germline loops: CDR1 SGHTA, CDR2 FQGNSA. DNA for the CDR3: TGTGCCAGCGGGACCTCTTTGACAGGGAGCATGAACACTGAAGCTTTCTTT. Translating gives CASGTSLTGSMNTEAFF.